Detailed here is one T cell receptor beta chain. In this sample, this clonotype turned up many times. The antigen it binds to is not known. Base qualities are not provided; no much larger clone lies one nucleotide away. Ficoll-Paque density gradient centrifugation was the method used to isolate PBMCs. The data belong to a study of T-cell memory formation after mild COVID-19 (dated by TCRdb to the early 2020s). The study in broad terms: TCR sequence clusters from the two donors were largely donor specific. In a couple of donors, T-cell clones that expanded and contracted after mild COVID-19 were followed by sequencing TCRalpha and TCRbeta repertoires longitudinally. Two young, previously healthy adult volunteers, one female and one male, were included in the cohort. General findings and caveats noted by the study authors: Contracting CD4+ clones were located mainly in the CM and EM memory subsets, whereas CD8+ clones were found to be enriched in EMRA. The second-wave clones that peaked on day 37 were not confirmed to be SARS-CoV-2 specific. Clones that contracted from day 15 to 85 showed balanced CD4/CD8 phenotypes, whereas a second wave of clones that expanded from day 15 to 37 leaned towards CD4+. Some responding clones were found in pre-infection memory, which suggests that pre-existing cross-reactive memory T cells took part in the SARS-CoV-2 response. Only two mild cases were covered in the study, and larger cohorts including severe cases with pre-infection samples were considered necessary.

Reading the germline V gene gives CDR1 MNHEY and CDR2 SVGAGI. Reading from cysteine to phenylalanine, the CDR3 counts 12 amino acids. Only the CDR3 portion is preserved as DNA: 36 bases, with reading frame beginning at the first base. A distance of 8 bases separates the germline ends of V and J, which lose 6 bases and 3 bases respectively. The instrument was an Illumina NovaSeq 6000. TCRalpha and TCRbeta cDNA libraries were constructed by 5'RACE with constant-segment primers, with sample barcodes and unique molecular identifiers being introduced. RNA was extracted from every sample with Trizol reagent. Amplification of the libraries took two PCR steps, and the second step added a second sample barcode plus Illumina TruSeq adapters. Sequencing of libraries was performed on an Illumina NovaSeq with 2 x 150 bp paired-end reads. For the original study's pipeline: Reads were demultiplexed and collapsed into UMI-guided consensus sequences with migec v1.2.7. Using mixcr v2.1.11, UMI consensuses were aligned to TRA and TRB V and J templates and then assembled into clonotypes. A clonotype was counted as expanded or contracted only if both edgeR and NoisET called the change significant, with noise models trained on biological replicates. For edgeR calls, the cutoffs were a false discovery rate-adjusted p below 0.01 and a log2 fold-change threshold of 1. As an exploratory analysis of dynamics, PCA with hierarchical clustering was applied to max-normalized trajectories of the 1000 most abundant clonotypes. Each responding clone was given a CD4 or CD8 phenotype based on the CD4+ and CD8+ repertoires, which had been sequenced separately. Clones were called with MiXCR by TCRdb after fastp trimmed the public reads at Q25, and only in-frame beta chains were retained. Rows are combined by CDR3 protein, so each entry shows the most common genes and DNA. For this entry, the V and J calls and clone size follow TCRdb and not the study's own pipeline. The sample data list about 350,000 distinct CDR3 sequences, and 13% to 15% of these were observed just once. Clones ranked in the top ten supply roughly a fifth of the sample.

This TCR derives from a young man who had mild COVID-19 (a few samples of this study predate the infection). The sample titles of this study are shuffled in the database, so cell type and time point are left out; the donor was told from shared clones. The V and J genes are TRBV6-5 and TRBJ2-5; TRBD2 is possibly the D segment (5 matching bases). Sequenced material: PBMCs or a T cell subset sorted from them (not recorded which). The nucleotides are TGTGCCAGCAGGGTGGGAGAAGAGACCCAGTACTTC. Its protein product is CASRVGEETQYF.